The clone carrying this T cell receptor (beta chain) has only a few counts. This entry comes from a study of control samples from healthy donors and cancer patients. Trimming took 3 bases from V and 0 from J; bases not matched to a gene: 8. CDR3 size: 16 residues. Germline CDR1 reads LNHDA; CDR2 reads SQIVND (reference sequence). Profiled with immunoSEQ multiplex PCR; TCRdb holds only in-frame clones, not every one. Found here are about 110,000 clones, around 89% of them singletons; the top ten hold approximately 15%. The V gene is TRBV19, the J gene TRBJ2-7; 7 nucleotides align to TRBD1. Sequenced: blood. This TCR derives from a woman in her fifties or sixties in good health. The CDR3 region is CASSMRVGQSSYEQYF. CDR3 in DNA: TGTGCCAGTAGTATGAGGGTGGGACAGAGCTCCTACGAGCAGTACTTC. Combining the CDR3 with reference TRBV19 and TRBJ2-7 gives the whole variable domain DGGITQSPKYLFRKEGQNVTLSCEQNLNHDAMYWYRQDPGQGLRLIYYSQIVNDFQKGDIAEGYSVSREKKESFPLTVTSAQKNPTAFYLCASSMRVGQSSYEQYFGPGTRLTVT.